This entry lists 17 T cell receptor beta chains sequenced from one sample in a study of a mutant IDH1 vaccine in newly diagnosed glioma (dated by TCRdb to the early 2020s). Library preparation was by the immunoSEQ multiplex PCR assay. TCRdb obtained this table from immuneACCESS and retained in-frame rearrangements with V and J assigned. These tables miss some clones; where compared with another copy, unresolved V genes account for less than half of the shortfall, and the remainder is unexplained. The sample table shows approximately 62,000 clones, and 70% to 90% are seen once. Less than 5% of the sample goes to the ten largest clones. Their antigens are not known. The sample's time point label is to be understood as: week 23, last vaccination. Each vaccine dose was 300 ug of a 20-mer mutant IDH1 peptide in Montanide, given subcutaneously with topical imiquimod. The source material was PBMCs, sampled from a glioma patient whose treatment included an IDH1 peptide vaccine. The source of these receptors is a man younger than 45 with glioma.

This clone showed up just a few times. The CDR3 region is CASRGAGNEKLFF. The CDR3, as DNA: TGTGCCAGCAGGGGGGCAGGAAATGAAAAACTGTTTTTT. V gene TRBV2 combines with J gene TRBJ1-4, with D perhaps matching TRBD1 (6 bases). V shed 6 bases and J shed 5 bases, with 10 bases lying between them. The CDR3 totals 13 residues. Germline V gives CDR1 SNHLY, CDR2 FYNNEI.

The V gene is TRBV11-2, the J gene TRBJ1-6; D is perhaps TRBD1 (6 bases). V was shortened by 5 bases and J by 6 bases, with 14 bases between the two germline ends. CDR3 length equals 15 residues. Germline V lookup: CDR1 SGHAT, CDR2 FQNNGV. The CDR3 is CASSPLQGPNSPLHF. The DNA for the CDR3 is TGTGCCAGCAGCCCCTTACAGGGTCCTAATTCACCCCTCCACTTT.

V gene TRBV7-9 combines with J gene TRBJ1-5, with TRBD1 matching 8 bases. V dropped 10 bases and J dropped 7; count of bases not matched to a gene: 12. This CDR3 comprises 14 residues. The germline V gene encodes CDR1 SEHNR and CDR2 FQNEAQ (reference sequence). For the CDR3, the DNA is TGTGCCACCACCTCAGGGGGCGCAGGGCAGCCCCAGCATTTT. Translating gives CATTSGGAGQPQHF.

The chain carries TRBV27 and TRBJ1-5, with a weak D call TRBD1 (5 bases). The CDR3 is 17 amino acids. Between the trimmed V and J ends, which lost 4 bases and 3 bases, there was a span of 19 bases. Germline V gene sequence: CDR1 MNHEY, CDR2 SMNVEV (reference sequence). CDR3 residues: CASSSLAGHTLNQPQHF. The DNA for the CDR3 is TGTGCCAGCAGTTCCCTTGCCGGACATACTCTCAATCAGCCCCAGCATTTT.

Only one count was recorded for this clone. The rearrangement links TRBV25-1 to TRBJ2-7; D remains unclear. The CDR3 extends over 13 amino acids. With 4 bases removed from V and 2 bases from J, the gap between germline ends came to 9 bases. In germline, CDR1 is MGHDK, CDR2 SYGVNS. The CDR3 protein is CASSVPGAYEQYF. In DNA form, the CDR3 reads TGTGCCAGCAGTGTCCCGGGCGCCTACGAGCAGTACTTC.

This rearrangement joins TRBV5-6 to TRBJ2-5; no clear D gene. Germline V gives CDR1 SGHDT, CDR2 YYEEEE. The CDR3 runs to 15 residues. V was shortened by 1 base and J by 4 bases, with 14 bases between the two germline ends. For the CDR3, the DNA is TGTGCCAGCAGCTTGTTGGGCCCCGCCTCAGAGACCCAGTACTTC. This encodes CASSLLGPASETQYF. Full variable domain (outside the CDR3, taken from reference TRBV5-6 and TRBJ2-5): DAGVTQSPTHLIKTRGQQVTLRCSPKSGHDTVSWYQQALGQGPQFIFQYYEEEERQRGNFPDRFSGHQFPNYSSELNVNALLLGDSALYLCASSLLGPASETQYFGPGTRLLVL.

The rearrangement joins TRBV10-3 to TRBJ1-6, with D possibly being TRBD1 (6 bases). Per germline, CDR1 ENHRY and CDR2 SYGVKD. CDR3 size: 16 residues. Trimming removed 2 bases from V and 0 bases from J, with 8 bases in between. CDR3 DNA: TGTGCCATCAGTGAGCAGGGGAGCTCCTATAATTCACCCCTCCACTTT. This gives the protein CAISEQGSSYNSPLHF.

The CDR3 DNA is TGTGCCAGCAGCTTCGGGGACAGTTCCTACGAGCAGTACTTC. This translates into CASSFGDSSYEQYF. The V gene is TRBV5-4, the J gene TRBJ2-7; TRBD1 aligns across 7 bases. Germline CDR1 SGHNT, CDR2 YYREEE (reference sequence). V lost 2 bases and J lost 1; bases outside the gene matches: 3. The CDR3 runs to 14 residues.

V is TRBV9 and J is TRBJ2-2; D gene unclear. Germline V gene data show CDR1 as SGDLS and CDR2 as YYNGEE. The V and J ends lost 5 bases and 5 bases respectively, with 10 bases between them. This CDR3 has 13 residues. The CDR3 protein is CASRPLETGELFF. CDR3 nucleotide sequence: TGTGCCAGCAGGCCTCTAGAAACCGGGGAGCTGTTTTTT.

The CDR3 here is CASSYMGQGADTEAFF. The CDR3 nucleotides are TGTGCCAGCAGTTACATGGGACAGGGGGCGGACACTGAAGCTTTCTTT. The rearrangement joins TRBV6-5 to TRBJ1-1; 12 bases line up with TRBD1. V lost 2 bases and J lost 3; bases outside the gene matches: 4. Looked up from germline, CDR1 is MNHEY and CDR2 is SVGAGI. This CDR3 comprises 16 residues.

The chain employs TRBV25-1 and TRBJ1-2, with TRBD1 identical over 8 bases. The length of the CDR3 is 14 residues. Germline lookup yields CDR1 MGHDK and CDR2 SYGVNS. V lost 2 bases, J lost 12 bases, and 11 bases stayed unmatched. The CDR3 DNA reads as TGTGCCAGCAGTGAAGACCTCCCGGGACAGGTTAACACCTTC. Its protein product is CASSEDLPGQVNTF.

This sequence joins TRBV5-4 and TRBJ1-1; D is uncertain. The CDR3 runs 14 residues. CDR1 is SGHNT, CDR2 YYREEE, per germline (reference sequence). V shed 6 bases and J shed 0 bases, with 12 bases lying between them. CDR3 in amino acids: CASKTGAVNTEAFF. In DNA, the CDR3 is TGTGCCAGCAAAACGGGAGCGGTGAACACTGAAGCTTTCTTT.

The rearrangement joins TRBV5-1 to TRBJ2-2, with D possibly called TRBD1 or TRBD2 (6 bases each). Between the trimmed V and J ends, which lost 7 bases and 2 bases, there was a span of 15 bases. CDR1 SGHRS and CDR2 YFSETQ come from the germline V gene. The CDR3 covers 15 residues. Here the CDR3 reads CASQGSGLNTGELFF. The CDR3 DNA reads as TGCGCCAGCCAGGGGTCGGGACTCAACACCGGGGAGCTGTTTTTT.

This clone was seen once. The chain joins TRBV7-2 to TRBJ2-5; D not certain. V gave up 5 bases and J gave up 3 bases, with 7 bases separating them. The CDR3 is 12 amino acids. The germline CDR1 and CDR2 sequences are SGHTA and FQGNSA. The DNA of the CDR3 is TGTGCCAGCAGCCTGTACAAAGAGACCCAGTACTTC. This codes for CASSLYKETQYF.

V is TRBV6-5 and J is TRBJ2-6; no firm D call. Germline V lookup: CDR1 MNHEY, CDR2 SVGAGI. V was shortened by 10 bases and J by 0 bases, with 13 bases between the two germline ends. CDR3 size: 15 residues. CDR3 in DNA: TGTGCCACCAAAGTTTCCCACTCTGGGGCCAACGTCCTGACTTTC. Its protein product is CATKVSHSGANVLTF.

The chain is built from TRBV19 and TRBJ1-5; possibly TRBD1 for D (5 bases). Germline-derived CDR1 and CDR2 are LNHDA and SQIVND (reference sequence). The CDR3 spans 14 residues. V was cut by 2 bases and J by 4 bases, with 9 bases left in between. CDR3 amino acids: CASSIRGVNQPQHF. In DNA, the CDR3 is TGTGCCAGTAGTATACGGGGGGTTAATCAGCCCCAGCATTTT.

This chain connects TRBV2 to TRBJ2-5; TRBD2 aligns across 14 bases. The junction had 19 bases not matched to a gene; V was cut back by 5 bases and J by 2 bases. This CDR3 comprises 21 residues. Germline CDR1 SNHLY, CDR2 FYNNEI. DNA for the CDR3: TGTGCCAGCAGTTCCCCCGCGCCCAGGGGACTAGCGGGGGACCGACAAGAGACCCAGTACTTC. Protein product: CASSSPAPRGLAGDRQETQYF.